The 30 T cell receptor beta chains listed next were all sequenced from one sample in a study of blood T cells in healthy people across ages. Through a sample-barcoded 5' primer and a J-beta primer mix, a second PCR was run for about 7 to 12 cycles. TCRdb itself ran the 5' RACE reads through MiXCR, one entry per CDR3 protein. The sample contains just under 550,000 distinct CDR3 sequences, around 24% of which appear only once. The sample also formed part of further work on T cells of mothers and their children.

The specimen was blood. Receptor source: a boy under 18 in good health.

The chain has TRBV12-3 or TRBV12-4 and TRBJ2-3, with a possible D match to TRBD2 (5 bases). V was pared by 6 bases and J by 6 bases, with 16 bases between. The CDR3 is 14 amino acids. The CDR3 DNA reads TGTGCCAGCAGAGCCCCGGGAACCCTGGATACGCAGTATTTT. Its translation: CASRAPGTLDTQYF.

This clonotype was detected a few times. The DNA of the CDR3 is TGTGCCAGCAGCTTCTCCCCAACAGAGAATGAAAAACTGTTTTTT. The encoded protein is CASSFSPTENEKLFF. This chain uses TRBV9 with TRBJ1-4; D not resolved. CDR1 is SGDLS, CDR2 YYNGEE, per germline. This CDR3 is built from 15 residues. V was shortened by 4 bases and J by 5 bases, with 15 bases between the two germline ends.

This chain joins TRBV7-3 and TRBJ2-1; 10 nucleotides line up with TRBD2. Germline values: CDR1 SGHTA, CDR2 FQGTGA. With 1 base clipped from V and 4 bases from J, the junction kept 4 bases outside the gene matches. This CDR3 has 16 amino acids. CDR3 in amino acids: CASSLRAGGAYNEQFF. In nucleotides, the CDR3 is TGTGCCAGCAGCTTAAGAGCGGGGGGGGCATACAATGAGCAGTTCTTC.

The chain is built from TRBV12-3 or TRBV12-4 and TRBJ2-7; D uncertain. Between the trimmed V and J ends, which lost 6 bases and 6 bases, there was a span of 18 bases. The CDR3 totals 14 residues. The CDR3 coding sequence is TGTGCCAGCAGCCAAAGGGCAGGCAGAGGCGAGCAGTACTTC. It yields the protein CASSQRAGRGEQYF.

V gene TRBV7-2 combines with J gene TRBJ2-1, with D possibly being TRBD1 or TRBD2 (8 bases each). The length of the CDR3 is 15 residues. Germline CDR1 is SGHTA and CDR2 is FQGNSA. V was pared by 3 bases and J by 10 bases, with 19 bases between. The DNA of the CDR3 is TGTGCCAGCAGCTTCGCGGCGGGGGGACAGGAAGAGCAGTTCTTC. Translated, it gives CASSFAAGGQEEQFF.

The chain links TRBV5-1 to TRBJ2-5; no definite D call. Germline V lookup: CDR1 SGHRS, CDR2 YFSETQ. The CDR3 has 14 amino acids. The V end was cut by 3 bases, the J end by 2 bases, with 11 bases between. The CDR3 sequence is CASSSVLDQETQYF. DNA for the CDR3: TGCGCCAGCAGCTCGGTCCTAGATCAAGAGACCCAGTACTTC.

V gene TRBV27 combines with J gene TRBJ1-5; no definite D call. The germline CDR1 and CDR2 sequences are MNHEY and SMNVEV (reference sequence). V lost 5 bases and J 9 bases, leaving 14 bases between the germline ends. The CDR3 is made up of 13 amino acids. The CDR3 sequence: CASSLSPGGPQHF. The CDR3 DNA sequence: TGTGCCAGCAGTCTCTCTCCGGGTGGGCCCCAGCATTTT.

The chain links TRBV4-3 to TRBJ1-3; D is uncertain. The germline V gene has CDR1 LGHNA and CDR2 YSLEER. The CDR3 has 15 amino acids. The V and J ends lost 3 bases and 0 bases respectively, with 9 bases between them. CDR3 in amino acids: CASSQTPSSGNTIYF. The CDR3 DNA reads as TGCGCCAGCAGCCAGACGCCTAGCTCTGGAAACACCATATATTTT.

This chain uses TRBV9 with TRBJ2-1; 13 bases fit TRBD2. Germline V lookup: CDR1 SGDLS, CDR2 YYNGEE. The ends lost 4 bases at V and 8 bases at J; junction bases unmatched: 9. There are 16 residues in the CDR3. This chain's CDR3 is CASSPQLAGGVDEQFF. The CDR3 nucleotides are TGTGCCAGCAGCCCTCAACTAGCGGGAGGGGTGGATGAGCAGTTCTTC.

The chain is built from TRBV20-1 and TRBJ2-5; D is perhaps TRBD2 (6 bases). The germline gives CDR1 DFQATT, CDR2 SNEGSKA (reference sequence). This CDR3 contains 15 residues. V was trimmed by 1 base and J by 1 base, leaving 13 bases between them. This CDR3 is CSARGLGGFQETQYF. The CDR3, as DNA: TGCAGTGCTAGAGGACTGGGAGGTTTCCAAGAGACCCAGTACTTC.

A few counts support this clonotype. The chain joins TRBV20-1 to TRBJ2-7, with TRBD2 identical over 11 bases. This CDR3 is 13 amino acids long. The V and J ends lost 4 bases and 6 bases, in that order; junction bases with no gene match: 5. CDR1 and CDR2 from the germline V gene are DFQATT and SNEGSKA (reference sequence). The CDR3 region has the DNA TGCAGTGCTATACTAGCGGGAGTGGGCGAGCAGTACTTC. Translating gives CSAILAGVGEQYF.

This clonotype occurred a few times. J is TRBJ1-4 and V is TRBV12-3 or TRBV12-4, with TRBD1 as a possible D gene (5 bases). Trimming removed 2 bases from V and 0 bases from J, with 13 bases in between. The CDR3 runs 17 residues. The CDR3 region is CASSLKGWGSTNEKLFF. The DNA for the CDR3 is TGTGCCAGCAGTTTAAAGGGATGGGGCTCAACTAATGAAAAACTGTTTTTT.

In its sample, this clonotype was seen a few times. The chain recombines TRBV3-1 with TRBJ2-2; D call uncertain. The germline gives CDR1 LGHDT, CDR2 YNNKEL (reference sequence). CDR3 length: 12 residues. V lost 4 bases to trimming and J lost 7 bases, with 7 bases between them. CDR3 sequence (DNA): TGTGCCAGCAGCCTCCCCGGCGGGGAGCTGTTTTTT. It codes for CASSLPGGELFF.

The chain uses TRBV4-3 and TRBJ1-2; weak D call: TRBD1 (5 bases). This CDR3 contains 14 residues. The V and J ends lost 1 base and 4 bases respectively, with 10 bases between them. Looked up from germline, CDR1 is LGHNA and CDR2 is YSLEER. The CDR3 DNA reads TGCGCCAGCAGCCAAGCGGGGGACGTCTATGGCTACACCTTC. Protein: CASSQAGDVYGYTF.

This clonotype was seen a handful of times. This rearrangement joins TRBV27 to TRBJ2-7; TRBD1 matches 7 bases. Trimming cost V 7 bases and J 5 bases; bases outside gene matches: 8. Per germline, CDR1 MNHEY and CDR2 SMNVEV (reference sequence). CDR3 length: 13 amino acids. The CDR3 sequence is CASKPTGRHEQYF. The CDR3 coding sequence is TGTGCCAGCAAGCCGACAGGGCGCCACGAGCAGTACTTC.

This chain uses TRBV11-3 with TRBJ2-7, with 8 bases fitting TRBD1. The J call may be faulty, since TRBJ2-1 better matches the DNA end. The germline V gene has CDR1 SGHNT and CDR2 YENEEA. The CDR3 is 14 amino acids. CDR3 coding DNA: TGTGCCAGCAGCTTAAGGTACAGGGGGAATGAGCAGTTCTTC. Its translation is CASSLRYRGNEQFF.

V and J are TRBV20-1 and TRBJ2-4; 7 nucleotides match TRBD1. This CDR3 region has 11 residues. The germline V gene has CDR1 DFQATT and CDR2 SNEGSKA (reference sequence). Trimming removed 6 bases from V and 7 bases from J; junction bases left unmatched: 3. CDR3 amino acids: CSAQTGNIQYF. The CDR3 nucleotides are TGCAGTGCGCAGACAGGGAACATTCAGTACTTC.

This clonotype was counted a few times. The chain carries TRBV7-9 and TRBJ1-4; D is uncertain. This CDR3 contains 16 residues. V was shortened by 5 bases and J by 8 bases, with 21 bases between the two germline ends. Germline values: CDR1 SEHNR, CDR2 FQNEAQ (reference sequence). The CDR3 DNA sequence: TGTGCCAGCAGCCCGCAACCCCTCGGGGATGGAGAAAAACTGTTTTTT. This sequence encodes CASSPQPLGDGEKLFF.

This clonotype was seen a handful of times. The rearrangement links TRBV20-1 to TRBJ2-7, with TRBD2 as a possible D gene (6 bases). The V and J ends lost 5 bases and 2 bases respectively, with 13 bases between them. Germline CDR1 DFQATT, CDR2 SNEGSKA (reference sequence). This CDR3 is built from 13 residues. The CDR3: CSAGGTSAYEQYF. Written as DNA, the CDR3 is TGCAGTGCTGGCGGGACTTCAGCCTACGAGCAGTACTTC.

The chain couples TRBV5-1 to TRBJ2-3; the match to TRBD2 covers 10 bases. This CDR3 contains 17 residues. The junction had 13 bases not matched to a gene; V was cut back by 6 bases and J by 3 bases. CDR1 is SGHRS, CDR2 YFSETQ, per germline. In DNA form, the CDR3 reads TGCGCCAGCAATCCTTGGATGGCTAGCGGGGGAACAGATACGCAGTATTTT. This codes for CASNPWMASGGTDTQYF.

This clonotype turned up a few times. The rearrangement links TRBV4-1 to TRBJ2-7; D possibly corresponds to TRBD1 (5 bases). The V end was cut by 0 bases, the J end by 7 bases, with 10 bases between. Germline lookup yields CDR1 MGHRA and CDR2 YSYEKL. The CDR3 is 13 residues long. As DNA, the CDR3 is TGCGCCAGCAGCCAAGATCCCGCAGGGGAGCAGTACTTC. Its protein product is CASSQDPAGEQYF.

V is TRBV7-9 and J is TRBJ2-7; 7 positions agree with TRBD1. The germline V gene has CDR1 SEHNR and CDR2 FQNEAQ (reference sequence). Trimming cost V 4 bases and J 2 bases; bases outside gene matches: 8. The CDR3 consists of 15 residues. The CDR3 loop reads CASSSLRQGPYEQYF. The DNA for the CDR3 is TGTGCCAGCAGCTCCCTTAGACAGGGCCCCTACGAGCAGTACTTC.

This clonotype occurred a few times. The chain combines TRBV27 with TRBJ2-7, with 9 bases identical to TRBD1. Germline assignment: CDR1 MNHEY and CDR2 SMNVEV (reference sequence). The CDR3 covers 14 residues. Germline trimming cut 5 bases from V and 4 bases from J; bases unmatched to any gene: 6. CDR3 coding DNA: TGTGCCAGCAGTCGGACAGGGGTTCGGTACGAGCAGTACTTC. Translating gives CASSRTGVRYEQYF.

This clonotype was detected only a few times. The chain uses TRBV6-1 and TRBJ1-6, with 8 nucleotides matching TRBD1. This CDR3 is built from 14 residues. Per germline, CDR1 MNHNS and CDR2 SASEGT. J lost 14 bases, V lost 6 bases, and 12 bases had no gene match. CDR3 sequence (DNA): TGTGCCAGCAGATCGACAGGGGCCGGGGGGGCCCTCCACTTT. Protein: CASRSTGAGGALHF.

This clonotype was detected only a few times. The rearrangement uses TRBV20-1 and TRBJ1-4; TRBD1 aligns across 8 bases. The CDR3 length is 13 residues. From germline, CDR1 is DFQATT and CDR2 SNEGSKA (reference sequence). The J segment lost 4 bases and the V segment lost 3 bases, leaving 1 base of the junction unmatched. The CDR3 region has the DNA TGCAGTGCTAGGACAGGGGATAATGAAAAACTGTTTTTT. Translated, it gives CSARTGDNEKLFF.

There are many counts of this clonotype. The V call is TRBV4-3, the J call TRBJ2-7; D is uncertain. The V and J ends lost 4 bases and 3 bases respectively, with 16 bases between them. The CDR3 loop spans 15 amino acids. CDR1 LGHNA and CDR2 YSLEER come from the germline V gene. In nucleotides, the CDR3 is TGCGCCAGCAGCCCCAGGCAGTATGAGAACTACGAGCAGTACTTC. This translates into CASSPRQYENYEQYF.

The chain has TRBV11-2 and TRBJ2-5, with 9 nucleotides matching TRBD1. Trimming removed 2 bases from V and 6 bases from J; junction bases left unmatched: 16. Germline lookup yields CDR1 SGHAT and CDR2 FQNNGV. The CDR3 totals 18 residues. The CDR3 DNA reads TGTGCCAGCAGCTTAATACAGGGGGCCAAAGCCGGGTCCCAGACCCAGTACTTC. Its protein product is CASSLIQGAKAGSQTQYF.

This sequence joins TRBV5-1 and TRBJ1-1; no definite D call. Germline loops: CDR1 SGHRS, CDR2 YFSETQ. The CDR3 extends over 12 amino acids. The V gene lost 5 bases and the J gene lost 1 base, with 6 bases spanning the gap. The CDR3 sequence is CASRSANTEAFF. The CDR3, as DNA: TGCGCCAGCAGGTCGGCGAACACTGAAGCTTTCTTT.

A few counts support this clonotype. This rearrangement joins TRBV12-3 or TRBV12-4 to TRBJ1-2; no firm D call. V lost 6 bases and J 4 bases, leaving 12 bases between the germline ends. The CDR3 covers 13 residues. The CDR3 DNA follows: TGTGCCAGCAGAACGTCTTCTGGCTATGGCTACACCTTC. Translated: CASRTSSGYGYTF.

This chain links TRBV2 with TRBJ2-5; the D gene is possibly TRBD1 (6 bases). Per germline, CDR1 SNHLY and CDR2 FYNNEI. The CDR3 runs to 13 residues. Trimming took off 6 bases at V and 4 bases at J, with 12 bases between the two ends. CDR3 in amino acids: CASRAGARETQYF. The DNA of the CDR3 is TGTGCCAGCAGGGCAGGGGCGCGAGAGACCCAGTACTTC. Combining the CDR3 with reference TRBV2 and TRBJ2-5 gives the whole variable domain EPEVTQTPSHQVTQMGQEVILRCVPISNHLYFYWYRQILGQKVEFLVSFYNNEISEKSEIFDDQFSVERPDGSNFTLKIRSTKLEDSAMYFCASRAGARETQYFGPGTRLLVL.